One and the same sample provided the 30 T cell receptor delta chains below, sequenced in a study of Vδ1+ human thymocytes. Notes on the study in general: Thymic TRG and TRD repertoires appeared highly polyclonal.

For these receptors, no antigen is known. Extracted RNA was reverse transcribed into cDNA. Multiplex PCR used pooled V-gene forward primers and a constant-region reverse primer to amplify CDR3s. TCRdb reprocessed the multiplex PCR reads using CATT. The sample records roughly 25,000 delta-chain clones, 25% to 30% being singletons. The sample comprised Vdelta1+ gamma-delta thymocytes from the thymus. Stated subset: FACS-sorted CD3+ TCRalphabeta- TCRVdelta1+ TCRVdelta2- thymocytes. The source of these receptors is a boy less than two years old who had congenital heart surgery.

The sample holds a few counts of this clone. The chain recombines TRDV1 with TRDJ1; 7 bases map to TRDD3. The V gene's germline CDR1 is TSWWSYY and CDR2 QGS. J was trimmed by 6 bases and V by 9 bases; bases with no gene match: 28. This CDR3 is 19 amino acids long. The CDR3 DNA sequence: TGTGCTCTGGACGTGGATCAGACCTACCCTTACTGGGGAACTCATAAACTCATCTTT. It translates to CALDVDQTYPYWGTHKLIF.

The chain recombines TRDV1 with TRDJ1, with TRDD3 as a possible D gene (6 bases). V was cut by 1 base and J by 1 base, with 22 bases left in between. The CDR3 loop spans 19 amino acids. CDR1 and CDR2 from the germline V gene are TSWWSYY and QGS. CDR3 coding DNA: TGTGCTCTTGGGGAACCCCTGCATCCGTACTGGGTTCTCACCGATAAACTCATCTTT. Translated: CALGEPLHPYWVLTDKLIF.

This clone appeared a few times. This chain uses TRDV1 with TRDJ1; D is possibly TRDD3 (8 bases). Trimming removed 5 bases from V and 0 bases from J, with 31 bases in between. Per germline, CDR1 TSWWSYY and CDR2 QGS. The CDR3 contains 21 residues. CDR3 sequence (DNA): TGTGCTCTTGGGACCCCTTCCTTTACTGGGGGGCACCGAATCTACACCGATAAACTCATCTTT. This translates into CALGTPSFTGGHRIYTDKLIF.

This clone appeared a single time. The sample contains more than one DNA sequence encoding this CDR3. J is TRDJ1 and V is TRDV1; D is ambiguous. CDR1 TSWWSYY and CDR2 QGS come from the germline V gene. Trimming removed 0 bases at V and 2 bases at J, with 16 bases between. The CDR3 runs 17 residues. This CDR3 reads CALGELRRPLRTDKLIF. For the CDR3, the DNA is TGTGCTCTTGGGGAACTCAGGCGCCCACTACGGACCGATAAACTCATCTTT.

The V gene is TRDV1, the J gene TRDJ1; a weak D match, TRDD2 (5 bases). This CDR3 has 19 residues. Trimming left V 4 bases short and J 7 bases short, with 31 bases between. Germline assignment: CDR1 TSWWSYY and CDR2 QGS. CDR3 DNA sequence: TGTGCTCTTGGGGGCTTGGTTCCTGCCCAGGTTTTTGCGGCCGGTAAACTCATCTTT. Protein sequence: CALGGLVPAQVFAAGKLIF.

This clone has a handful of counts. One junction end disagrees with the germline gene, perhaps due to a read error. The same CDR3 can be traced to other DNA sequences in this sample. The chain joins TRDV1 to TRDJ1; 12 bases map to TRDD3. This CDR3 region has 25 residues. The germline V gene has CDR1 TSWWSYY and CDR2 QGS. Here the CDR3 DNA reads TGTGCCCTTGGGGAACAAGAAAAACTCCCAAACCCGCCATCATACTGGGGGATACCTTCACGGGGACTCATCTTT. Translating it yields CALGEQEKLPNPPSYWGIPSRGLIF.

This clone occurred a few times. The chain links TRDV1 to TRDJ1; TRDD3 agrees at 13 bases. J lost 2 bases, V lost 4 bases, and 28 bases had no gene match. Germline lookup yields CDR1 TSWWSYY and CDR2 QGS. The CDR3 sequence is 24 residues long. CDR3 DNA sequence: TGTGCTCTTGGGGGGCCTTCCTACGGTCGTTACTGGGGGATACGCGAGTGGGGGACCGATAAACTCATCTTT. Protein product: CALGGPSYGRYWGIREWGTDKLIF.

As to this clone: Other DNA variants within this sample encode the same CDR3. This chain joins TRDV1 and TRDJ1; TRDD2 or TRDD3 may be the D gene (6 bases each). CDR1 and CDR2 from the germline V gene are TSWWSYY and QGS. V lost 0 bases and J lost 4, with 33 bases in between. The CDR3 totals 22 residues. The CDR3 DNA follows: TGTGCTCTTGGGGAACTTATCCACCTTCCGCTGGGGACCCTACGTGTAGTCGATAAACTCATCTTT. Residues: CALGELIHLPLGTLRVVDKLIF.

J is TRDJ1 and V is TRDV1; TRDD3 matches 12 bases. This CDR3 comprises 17 residues. Per the germline V gene, CDR1 is TSWWSYY and CDR2 is QGS. V lost 4 bases to trimming and J lost 4 bases; unmatched junction nucleotides: 10. The CDR3 nucleotides are TGTGCTCTTGGGGCTCCACTGGGCTGGGGGATACGCGATAAACTCATCTTT. Residues: CALGAPLGWGIRDKLIF.

As for this clone: Other DNA variants within this sample encode the same CDR3. This chain connects TRDV1 to TRDJ1; D may be TRDD3 (5 bases). V shed 3 bases and J shed 2 bases, with 25 bases lying between them. CDR3 length: 19 amino acids. Germline V CDR1 and CDR2: TSWWSYY, QGS. CDR3 nucleotide sequence: TGTGCTCTTGGGGACCCCACTGGTGGATATATCCTTGAAACCGATAAACTCATCTTT. Translated: CALGDPTGGYILETDKLIF.

This clone was counted a few times. This chain connects TRDV1 to TRDJ1; 7 bases are a match to TRDD3. The junction had 13 bases not matched to a gene; V was cut back by 3 bases and J by 0 bases. CDR3 length equals 18 residues. CDR1 is TSWWSYY, CDR2 QGS, per germline. The CDR3 spells CALGDKFPWGKYTDKLIF. DNA of the CDR3: TGTGCTCTTGGGGACAAATTTCCGTGGGGGAAGTACACCGATAAACTCATCTTT.

This clone has just a few counts. J is TRDJ1 and V is TRDV1, with TRDD3 identical over 11 bases. Germline CDR1 and CDR2: TSWWSYY and QGS. V lost 2 bases and J lost 2; bases outside the gene matches: 22. This CDR3 spans 22 amino acids. The CDR3 sequence: CALGEGGLLHWGIEAKTDKLIF. The CDR3, as DNA: TGTGCTCTTGGGGAAGGTGGGCTCCTACACTGGGGGATAGAGGCTAAAACCGATAAACTCATCTTT.

The chain joins TRDV1 to TRDJ1; the match to TRDD3 covers 11 bases. The V gene's germline CDR1 is TSWWSYY and CDR2 QGS. V lost 2 bases and J lost 4; bases outside the gene matches: 18. The CDR3 sequence is 20 residues long. CDR3 protein: CALGEGLLSHWGIGGDKLIF. The CDR3 region has the DNA TGTGCTCTTGGGGAAGGCCTTCTCTCACACTGGGGGATAGGTGGCGATAAACTCATCTTT.

The chain uses TRDV1 and TRDJ1; 13 nucleotides line up with TRDD3. The CDR3 is 24 amino acids. Per germline, CDR1 TSWWSYY and CDR2 QGS. The V and J ends lost 0 bases and 12 bases, in that order; junction bases with no gene match: 34. The CDR3 bases are TGTGCTCTTGGGGAACTAAGACCCCCCTCTTCACTATATACTGGGGGATACGGTCCCGATATAGTCATCTTT. Translation: CALGELRPPSSLYTGGYGPDIVIF.

By sample fraction, this clone is medium-sized. The chain links TRDV1 to TRDJ1; 11 positions agree with TRDD3. The CDR3 length is 21 residues. Unmatched junction bases numbered 20, after V lost 3 bases and J lost 2 bases. Germline CDR1 TSWWSYY, CDR2 QGS. The CDR3 nucleotides are TGTGCTCTTGGGGACCCCCAGGCCACGCTGGGGGATACAGGGCAAACCGATAAACTCATCTTT. The encoded protein is CALGDPQATLGDTGQTDKLIF.

This clone has at least ten counts. The rearrangement links TRDV1 to TRDJ1; TRDD3 matches at 7 bases. J was trimmed by 3 bases and V by 0 bases; bases with no gene match: 25. This CDR3 comprises 22 residues. The germline V gene has CDR1 TSWWSYY and CDR2 QGS. The chain's CDR3 is CALGELHRRRSLAGDKADKLIF. CDR3 in DNA: TGTGCTCTTGGGGAACTTCACCGCCGGAGATCCTTAGCCGGGGATAAGGCCGATAAACTCATCTTT.

This rearrangement joins TRDV1 to TRDJ1, with D tentatively TRDD3 (6 bases). Germline assignment: CDR1 TSWWSYY and CDR2 QGS. The CDR3 runs to 15 residues. V lost 6 bases, J lost 0 bases, and 14 bases lay in between. CDR3 sequence (DNA): TGTGCTCTTGGAGGTGGGGGCGCATACACCGATAAACTCATCTTT. This encodes CALGGGGAYTDKLIF.

As concerns this clone: One end of the junction fails to match germline, which may point to a read error. The identical CDR3 is also encoded by other nucleotide sequences in the sample. V is TRDV1 and J is TRDJ1; 11 positions match TRDD3. The CDR3 length is 14 residues. Per germline, CDR1 TSWWSYY and CDR2 QGS. CDR3 sequence (DNA): TGTGCCCTTGGTGGCAACTGGGGGATAGACAAACTCATCTTT. Translated, it gives CALGGNWGIDKLIF.

The gene calls are TRDV1 and TRDJ1, with TRDD3 identical over 11 bases. After removal of 3 bases from V and 2 bases from J, the junction contained 23 bases not matched to a gene. This CDR3 spans 22 amino acids. Per the germline V gene, CDR1 is TSWWSYY and CDR2 is QGS. Here the CDR3 reads CALGERGPTLGDTVPRTDKLIF. The CDR3, as DNA: TGTGCTCTTGGGGAGAGGGGTCCTACTCTGGGGGATACCGTACCCAGAACCGATAAACTCATCTTT.

In the case of this clone: Because the CDR3's place on the DNA is in doubt, the DNA is left out and the CDR3 is given as listed by TCRdb. V and J are TRDV1 and TRDJ1; the table's D gene call, TRDD3, was not cross checked with the DNA. 27 amino acids form the CDR3, both terminal residues included. Germline-derived CDR1 and CDR2 are TSWWSYY and QGS. The CDR3 loop reads CALGESPLPSSLEKDRLGDKTPDKLIF.

The gene calls are TRDV1 and TRDJ1; TRDD3 aligns across 9 bases. There are 21 residues in the CDR3. Germline V lookup: CDR1 TSWWSYY, CDR2 QGS. V lost 5 bases to trimming and J lost 3 bases; unmatched junction nucleotides: 25. This chain's CDR3 is CALGKGLVSPVLGELADKLIF. The CDR3 DNA is TGTGCTCTTGGGAAGGGCTTGGTCTCCCCTGTACTGGGGGAATTGGCCGATAAACTCATCTTT.

By share, this clone ranks as medium-sized. Other DNA sequences of this sample code for an identical CDR3. The V gene is TRDV1, the J gene TRDJ1; 9 bases match TRDD2. The junction had 12 bases not matched to a gene; V was cut back by 3 bases and J by 4 bases. Germline lookup yields CDR1 TSWWSYY and CDR2 QGS. The CDR3 covers 17 residues. CDR3 amino acids: CALGEPFLLGSGDKLIF. In DNA form, the CDR3 reads TGTGCTCTTGGGGAGCCCTTCCTACTGGGTTCAGGCGATAAACTCATCTTT.

This clone was detected a few times. Distinct nucleotide sequences in the sample also encode this CDR3. The chain recombines TRDV1 with TRDJ1; the match to TRDD3 covers 11 bases. Per the germline V gene, CDR1 is TSWWSYY and CDR2 is QGS. V shed 4 bases and J 2 bases; nucleotides not matched to a gene: 9. The CDR3 runs 17 residues. The CDR3 bases are TGTGCTCTTGGGGGTAGATACTGGGGGATAGGTACCGATAAACTCATCTTT. This translates into CALGGRYWGIGTDKLIF.

Regarding this clone: A single base separates this from a much larger clone, so it may be a read error. This chain joins TRDV1 and TRDJ1; D is ambiguous. The CDR3 covers 15 residues. The V gene's germline CDR1 is TSWWSYY and CDR2 QGS. Trimming left V 6 bases short and J 10 bases short, with 24 bases between. The CDR3 coding sequence is TGTGCTCTTGGCCTCCCTCACAGGTCCCCGTTCAGACTCATCTTT. This sequence encodes CALGLPHRSPFRLIF.

This clone came up a few times. One base away lies a much larger clone, so this may be a sequencing read error. The chain is built from TRDV1 and TRDJ1; D gene unclear. Germline CDR1 is TSWWSYY and CDR2 is QGS. The CDR3 extends over 12 amino acids. The V and J ends lost 7 bases and 1 base respectively, with 7 bases between them. This CDR3 is CALERITDKLIF. The CDR3 nucleotides are TGTGCTCTTGAGCGTATCACCGATAAACTCATCTTT.

By sample fraction, this clone is medium-sized. Different DNA sequences within this sample yield the same CDR3. This sequence joins TRDV1 and TRDJ1, with D possibly TRDD3 on 5 matching bases. The length of the CDR3 is 14 residues. From germline, CDR1 is TSWWSYY and CDR2 QGS. V was clipped by 3 bases and J by 0 bases, with 8 bases between them. The CDR3 spells CALGEDNYTDKLIF. The CDR3 bases are TGTGCTCTTGGGGAGGATAACTACACCGATAAACTCATCTTT.

This chain joins TRDV1 and TRDJ1; maybe TRDD3 (5 bases). Germline V gives CDR1 TSWWSYY, CDR2 QGS. The CDR3 length is 27 residues. The ends were cut back, 1 base at V and 0 bases at J, with 45 bases in the middle. In nucleotides, the CDR3 is TGTGCTCTTGGGGAACAGGGGGCACTCCAGTCCGGAGATGGAGCGTCGACCGGGGAGGGATACACCGATAAACTCATCTTT. Translating gives CALGEQGALQSGDGASTGEGYTDKLIF.

This chain links TRDV1 with TRDJ1; 7 bases are a match to TRDD3. This CDR3 has 20 residues. CDR1 and CDR2 (germline): TSWWSYY, QGS. Trimming at V came to 4 bases and at J to 4 bases, leaving 24 bases not matched to a gene. CDR3 sequence (DNA): TGTGCTCTTGGGGCGCCCTTTCAGGGCCTCGTACTGGGGCCGCACGATAAACTCATCTTT. This gives the protein CALGAPFQGLVLGPHDKLIF.

The J gene is TRDJ1, the V gene TRDV1; TRDD3 aligns across 9 bases. The ends lost 2 bases at V and 0 bases at J; junction bases unmatched: 16. Germline loops: CDR1 TSWWSYY, CDR2 QGS. CDR3 size: 20 residues. CDR3 residues: CALGEKTPLTGGRYTDKLIF. The CDR3, as DNA: TGTGCTCTTGGGGAAAAAACCCCCCTTACTGGGGGAAGGTACACCGATAAACTCATCTTT.

The sample holds a few counts of this clone. The V gene is TRDV1, the J gene TRDJ1, with D perhaps TRDD3 (6 bases). Per germline, CDR1 TSWWSYY and CDR2 QGS. There are 25 residues in the CDR3. Trimming stripped 5 bases from V and 1 base from J, with 44 bases between. The CDR3 region is CALGKAGVVNGSHPQFCSGTDKLIF. The CDR3 DNA follows: TGTGCTCTTGGGAAAGCTGGGGTAGTAAACGGAAGTCACCCGCAGTTCTGTTCCGGCACCGATAAACTCATCTTT.